This T cell receptor (beta chain) was identified in a study of technical replicates of blood from several donors. The table came from immunoSEQ multiplex PCR; TCRdb's copy has only in-frame clones and leaves some out. The table has some 80,000 clones, roughly four fifths seen once. The CDR3 spans 15 residues. The germline gives CDR1 SGHTS, CDR2 YDEGEE. Trimming at V came to 4 bases and at J to 3 bases, leaving 5 bases not matched to a gene. This chain links TRBV5-8 with TRBJ1-5; 9 bases are a match to TRBD1. This TCR came from a human donor in good health. Some clones in this sample may be carry-over from other donors' samples. Sequenced material: PBMCs. The CDR3 DNA reads as TGTGCCAGCAGCCAAGGGACAGGGAACAATCAGCCCCAGCATTTT. Its translation is CASSQGTGNNQPQHF.